The 6 T cell receptor beta chains presented below share a single source sample, sequenced in a study of beta chain features in type 1 diabetes (dated by TCRdb to the late 2010s). The library came from the immunoSEQ multiplex PCR assay. The entire amount of isolated RNA was reverse transcribed using the High Capacity cDNA Reverse Transcription Kit, so the sequenced TCRB transcripts were expressed ones. TCRdb re-hosts the immuneACCESS table, in-frame sequences only. Its copies lack some clones; in the studies checked, an unresolved V gene accounts for under half of them, and the cause for the rest is not known. In this sample the table shows under 950,000 clones, 17% of which occur a single time. The top ten clonotypes cover 0.023% of the sample. Sequencing input: naive CD4+ T cells from blood. The cell subset or site tag for this specimen amounts to: true naive CD4+ T cells. These receptors all stem from a young woman in good health.

The chain has TRBV7-6 and TRBJ2-2, with D possibly TRBD1 on 5 matching bases. The CDR3 contains 15 residues. Trimming removed 4 bases at V and 6 bases at J, with 15 bases between. Germline lookup yields CDR1 SGHVS and CDR2 FNYEAQ. DNA for the CDR3: TGTGCCAGCAGCTCTTTCAGGGTTGGAGCCGGGGAGCTGTTTTTT. This gives the protein CASSSFRVGAGELFF.

CDR3 amino acids: CASSLAWASENIQYF. Written as DNA, the CDR3 is TGCGCCAGCAGCTTGGCCTGGGCCTCCGAAAACATTCAGTACTTC. The chain combines TRBV5-1 with TRBJ2-4, with D unclear. Germline lookup yields CDR1 SGHRS and CDR2 YFSETQ. The CDR3 extends over 15 amino acids. The V end was cut by 0 bases, the J end by 5 bases, with 12 bases between. Drawing the rest from reference TRBV5-1 and TRBJ2-4, the complete variable domain is KAGVTQTPRYLIKTRGQQVTLSCSPISGHRSVSWYQQTPGQGLQFLFEYFSETQRNKGNFPGRFSGRQFSNSRSEMNVSTLELGDSALYLCASSLAWASENIQYFGAGTRLSVL.

This chain links TRBV5-1 with TRBJ2-3; 13 bases map to TRBD2. Looked up from germline, CDR1 is SGHRS and CDR2 is YFSETQ. CDR3 length equals 19 residues. V was clipped by 3 bases and J by 1 base; unmatched bases: 11. CDR3 in amino acids: CASSWEPGLAGIGTDTQYF. The CDR3 DNA reads as TGCGCCAGCAGCTGGGAACCGGGACTAGCGGGAATAGGCACAGATACGCAGTATTTT.

In its sample, this clone was seen a few times. Other DNA sequences in the sample encode the same CDR3. This rearrangement joins TRBV7-2 to TRBJ2-1; D is possibly TRBD1 (6 bases). The V end lost 4 bases, the J end lost 6 bases, and 7 bases lay between the germline ends. The CDR3 sequence is 12 residues long. Germline CDR1 is SGHTA and CDR2 is FQGNSA. The CDR3 loop is CASSSQGNEQFF. CDR3 DNA sequence: TGTGCCAGCAGCTCACAGGGCAATGAGCAGTTCTTC. The full variable domain, rest sourced from reference TRBV7-2 and TRBJ2-1, is GAGVSQSPSNKVTEKGKDVELRCDPISGHTALYWYRQSLGQGLEFLIYFQGNSAPDKSGLPSDRFSAERTGGSVSTLTIQRTQQEDSAVYLCASSSQGNEQFFGPGTRLTVL.

This clone was seen a few times. The chain couples TRBV2 to TRBJ2-5; 8 nucleotides line up with TRBD2. The germline gives CDR1 SNHLY, CDR2 FYNNEI. J was trimmed by 5 bases and V by 5 bases; bases with no gene match: 10. The CDR3 is 15 residues long. The CDR3 is CASSSGSGFGETQYF. The CDR3 DNA sequence: TGTGCCAGCAGTAGCGGGAGCGGATTCGGGGAGACCCAGTACTTC.

This rearrangement joins TRBV19 to TRBJ1-1; D might be TRBD1 (5 bases). This CDR3 comprises 12 residues. Looked up from germline, CDR1 is LNHDA and CDR2 is SQIVND (reference sequence). CDR3 sequence (DNA): TGTGGGAGTACAGGAGCTAACACTGAAGCTTTCTTT. Translation: CGSTGANTEAFF.